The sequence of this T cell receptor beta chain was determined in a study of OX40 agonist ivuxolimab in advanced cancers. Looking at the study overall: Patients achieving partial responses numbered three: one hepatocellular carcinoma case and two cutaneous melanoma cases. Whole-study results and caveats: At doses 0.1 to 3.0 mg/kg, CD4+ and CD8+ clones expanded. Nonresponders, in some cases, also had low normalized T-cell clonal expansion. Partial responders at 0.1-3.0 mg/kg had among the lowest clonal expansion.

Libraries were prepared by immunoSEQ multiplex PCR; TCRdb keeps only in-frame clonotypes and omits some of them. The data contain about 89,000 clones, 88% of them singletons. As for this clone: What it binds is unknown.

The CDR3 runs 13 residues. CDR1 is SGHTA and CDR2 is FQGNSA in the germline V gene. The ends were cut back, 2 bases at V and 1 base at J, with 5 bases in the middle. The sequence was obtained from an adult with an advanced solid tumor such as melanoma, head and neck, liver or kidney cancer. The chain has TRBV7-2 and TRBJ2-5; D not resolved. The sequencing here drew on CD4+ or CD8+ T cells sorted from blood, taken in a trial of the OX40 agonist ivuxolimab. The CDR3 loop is CASSLRSQETQYF. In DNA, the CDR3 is TGTGCCAGCAGCTTACGGAGCCAAGAGACCCAGTACTTC.